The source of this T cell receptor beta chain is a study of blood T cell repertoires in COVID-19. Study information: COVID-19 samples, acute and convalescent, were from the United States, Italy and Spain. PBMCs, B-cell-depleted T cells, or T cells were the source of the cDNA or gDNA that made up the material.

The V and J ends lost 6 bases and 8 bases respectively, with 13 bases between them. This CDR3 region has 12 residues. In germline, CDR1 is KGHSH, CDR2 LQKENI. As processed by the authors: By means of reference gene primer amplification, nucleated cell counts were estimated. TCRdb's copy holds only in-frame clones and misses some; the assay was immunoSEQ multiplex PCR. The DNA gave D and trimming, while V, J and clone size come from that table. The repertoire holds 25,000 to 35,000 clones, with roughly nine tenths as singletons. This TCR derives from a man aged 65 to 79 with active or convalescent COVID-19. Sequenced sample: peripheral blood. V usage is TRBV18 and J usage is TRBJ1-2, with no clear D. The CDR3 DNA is TGTGCCAGCTCCCCCTTGGCCGGGGGCTACACCTTC. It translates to CASSPLAGGYTF.